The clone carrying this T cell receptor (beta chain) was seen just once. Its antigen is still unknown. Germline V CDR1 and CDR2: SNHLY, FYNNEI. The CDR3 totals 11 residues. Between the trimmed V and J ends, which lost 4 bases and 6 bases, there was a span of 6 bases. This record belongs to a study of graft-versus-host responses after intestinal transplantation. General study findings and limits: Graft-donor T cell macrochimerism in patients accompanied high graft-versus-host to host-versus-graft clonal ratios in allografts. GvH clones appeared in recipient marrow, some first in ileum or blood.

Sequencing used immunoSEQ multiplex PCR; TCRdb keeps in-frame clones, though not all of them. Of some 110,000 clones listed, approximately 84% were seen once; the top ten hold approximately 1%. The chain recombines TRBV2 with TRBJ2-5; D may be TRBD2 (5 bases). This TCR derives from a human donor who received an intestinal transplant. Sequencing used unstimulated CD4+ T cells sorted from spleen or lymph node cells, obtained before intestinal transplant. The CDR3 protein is CASSGEKTQYF. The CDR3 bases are TGTGCCAGCAGTGGGGAGAAGACCCAGTACTTC.